The source of this T cell receptor (beta chain) is a study of cytomegalovirus exposure and HLA in healthy donors. The count of this clone is one. PCR amplification relied on 60 Vbeta primers (plus 13 Jbeta primers). Sequenced by immunoSEQ multiplex PCR; TCRdb stores in-frame clones only, minus some. Of under 150,000 clones in the sample, 80% were seen once. With 5 bases removed from V and 5 bases from J, the gap between germline ends came to 21 bases. The CDR3 is 17 amino acids. Germline V gene data show CDR1 as SEHNR and CDR2 as FQNEAQ (reference sequence). The receptor comes from a woman in her thirties or forties in good health and CMV-seronegative. This chain joins TRBV7-9 and TRBJ1-4, with a possible D match to TRBD1 (6 bases). Specimen: PBMCs. Written as DNA, the CDR3 is TGTGCCAGCAGCCTTCTCGGCCGGGGGGCACTCAATGAAAAACTGTTTTTT. Its translation: CASSLLGRGALNEKLFF.